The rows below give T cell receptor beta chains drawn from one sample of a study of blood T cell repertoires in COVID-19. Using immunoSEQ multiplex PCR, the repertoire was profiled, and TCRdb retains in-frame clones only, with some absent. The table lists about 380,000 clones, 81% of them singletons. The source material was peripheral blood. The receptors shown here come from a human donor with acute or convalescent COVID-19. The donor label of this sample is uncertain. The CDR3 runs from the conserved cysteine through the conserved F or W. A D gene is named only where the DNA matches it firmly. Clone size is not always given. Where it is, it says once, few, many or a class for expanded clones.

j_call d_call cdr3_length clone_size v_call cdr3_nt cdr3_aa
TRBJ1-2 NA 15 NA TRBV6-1 TGTGCCAGCAGTGAAAGGGGGAGAGGGAACTATGGCTACACCTTC CASSERGRGNYGYTF
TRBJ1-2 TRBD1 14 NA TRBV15 TGTGCCACCAGCAGAGGACAGGGGGCCGATGGCTACACCTTC CATSRGQGADGYTF
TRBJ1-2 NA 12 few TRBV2 TGTGCCAGCAGACCAGGGGCTTGGGGCTACACCTTC CASRPGAWGYTF
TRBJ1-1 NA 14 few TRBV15 TGTGCCACCAGCCGTCATCAGGGGAACACTGAAGCTTTCTTT CATSRHQGNTEAFF
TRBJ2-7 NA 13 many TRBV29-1 TGCAGCGCTGTAGGAGACTCTAAGTACGAGCAGTACTTC CSAVGDSKYEQYF
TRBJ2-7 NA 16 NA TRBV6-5 TGTGCCAGCAGTTCCAGGACCGCGGGGAGCTCCTACGAGCAGTACTTC CASSSRTAGSSYEQYF
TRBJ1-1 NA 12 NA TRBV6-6 TGTGCCAGCAGACAGGGAATCACTGAAGCTTTCTTT CASRQGITEAFF
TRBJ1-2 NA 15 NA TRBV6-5 TGTGCCAGCAGTCCTCGAAACCTAAGACTCTATGGCTACACCTTC CASSPRNLRLYGYTF
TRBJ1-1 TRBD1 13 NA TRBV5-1 TGCGCCAGCAGCAAGGACAGGGTTACTGAAGCTTTCTTT CASSKDRVTEAFF
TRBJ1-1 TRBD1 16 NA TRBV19 TGTGCCAGTAGTAGGCGGACAGGGCCTATGACCACTGAAGCTTTCTTT CASSRRTGPMTTEAFF
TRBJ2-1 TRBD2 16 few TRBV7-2 TGTGCCAGCAGCGACAGAGGACTAGCGGGGGGTAATGAGCAGTTCTTC CASSDRGLAGGNEQFF
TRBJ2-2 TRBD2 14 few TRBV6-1 TGTGCCAGCAGTGAAATTGGGAGGGTCGGGGAGCTGTTTTTT CASSEIGRVGELFF
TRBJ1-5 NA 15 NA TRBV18 TGTGCCAGCTCACCCCTCAGGTTGAGGGATCAGCCCCAGCATTTT CASSPLRLRDQPQHF
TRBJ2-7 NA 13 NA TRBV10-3 TGTGCCATCGGCTTGACTTTACCCTACGAGCAGTACTTC CAIGLTLPYEQYF
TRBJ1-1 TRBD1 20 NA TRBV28 TGTGCCAGCAGTTTATACCTGGACAGGGGTTTTGTTGGAATGAACACTGAAGCTTTCTTT CASSLYLDRGFVGMNTEAFF
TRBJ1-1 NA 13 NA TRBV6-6 TGTGCCAGCAGCCCCTCAGGTAACACTGAAGCTTTCTTT CASSPSGNTEAFF
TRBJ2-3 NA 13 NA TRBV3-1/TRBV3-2 TGTGCCAGCAGCCAGTTCCTGTCGGATACGCAGTATTTT CASSQFLSDTQYF
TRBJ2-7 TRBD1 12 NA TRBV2 TGTGCCAGCAGTCGACAGGGATACGAGCAGTACTTC CASSRQGYEQYF
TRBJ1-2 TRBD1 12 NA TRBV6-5 TGTGCCAGCACTACAGGGGGGTTGGGCTACACCTTC CASTTGGLGYTF
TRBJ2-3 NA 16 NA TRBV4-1 TGCGCCAGCAGCCAAGGAAGGGGCCTCAGCACAGATACGCAGTATTTT CASSQGRGLSTDTQYF
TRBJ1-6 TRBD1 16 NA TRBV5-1 TGCGCCAGCAGGGGCCAGGGGGCCCGAGTTGATTCACCCCTCCACTTT CASRGQGARVDSPLHF
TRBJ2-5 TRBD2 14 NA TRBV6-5 TGTGCCAGCAGGGCAGGACTAGCACGGGAGACCCAGTACTTC CASRAGLARETQYF
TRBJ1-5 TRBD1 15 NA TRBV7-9 TGTGCCAGCAGCCACCTAGGGACAGGGCATCAGCCCCAGCATTTT CASSHLGTGHQPQHF
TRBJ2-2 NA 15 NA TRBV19 TGTGCCAGTAGTTACCCAGGGAGGAGAACCGGGGAGCTGTTTTTT CASSYPGRRTGELFF
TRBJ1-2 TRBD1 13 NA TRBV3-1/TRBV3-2 TGTGCCAGCAGCCGAGGGACAGGGGATGGCTACACCTTC CASSRGTGDGYTF
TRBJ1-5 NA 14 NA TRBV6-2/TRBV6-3 TGTGCCAGCAGTTACTCTGGTGCCAGGGTACCCCAGCATTTT CASSYSGARVPQHF
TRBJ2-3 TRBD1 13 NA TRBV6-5 TGTGCCAGCAGTTCCGACAGGGTGGATACGCAGTATTTT CASSSDRVDTQYF
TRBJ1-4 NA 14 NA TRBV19 TGTGCCAGTAGTGTGCGGACAGTCAATGAAAAACTGTTTTTT CASSVRTVNEKLFF
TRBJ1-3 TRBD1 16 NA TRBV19 TGTGCCAGTAGTCCGCAAACAGGGGGCCTTGGAAACACCATATATTTT CASSPQTGGLGNTIYF
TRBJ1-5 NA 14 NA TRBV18 TGTGCCAGCTCACCCGCAGGTTTCAATCAGCCCCAGCATTTT CASSPAGFNQPQHF
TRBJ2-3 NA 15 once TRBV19 TGTGCCAGTAGCGACAGGGACTCAAGCACAGATACGCAGTATTTT CASSDRDSSTDTQYF
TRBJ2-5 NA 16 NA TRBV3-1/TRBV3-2 TGTGCCAGCAGCCAACCGGGTGGGACTGCTCAAGAGACCCAGTACTTC CASSQPGGTAQETQYF
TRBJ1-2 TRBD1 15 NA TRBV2 TGTGCCAGCATCCGAGACAGGGGAGGTAACTATGGCTACACCTTC CASIRDRGGNYGYTF
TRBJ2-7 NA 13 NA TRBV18 TGTGCCAGCTCACGAGGGGGGGGCTACGAGCAGTACTTC CASSRGGGYEQYF
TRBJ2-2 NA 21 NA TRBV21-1 TGTGCCAGCTTTCTTCGGACAGGGTGGGGGTTGGGCCCCACTGTCGGCGGGGAGCTGTTTTTT CASFLRTGWGLGPTVGGELFF
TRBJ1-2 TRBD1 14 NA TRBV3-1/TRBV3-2 TGTGCCAGCAGCCTTGAGGGGGCGTTCTATGGCTACACCTTC CASSLEGAFYGYTF
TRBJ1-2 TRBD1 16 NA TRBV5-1 TGCGCCAGCAGCTTGGTTCCGACAGGGACGGAAGATGGCTACACCTTC CASSLVPTGTEDGYTF
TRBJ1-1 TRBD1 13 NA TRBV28 TGTGCCAGCAGGGGGTGGACAGGGAGTGAAGCTTTCTTT CASRGWTGSEAFF
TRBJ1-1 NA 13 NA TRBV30 TGTGCCTTGACGGGACTCGTGAACACTGAAGCTTTCTTT CALTGLVNTEAFF
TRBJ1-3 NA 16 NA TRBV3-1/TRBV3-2 TGTGCCAGCAGCCAAGGACACCACTTCTCTGGAAACACCATATATTTT CASSQGHHFSGNTIYF